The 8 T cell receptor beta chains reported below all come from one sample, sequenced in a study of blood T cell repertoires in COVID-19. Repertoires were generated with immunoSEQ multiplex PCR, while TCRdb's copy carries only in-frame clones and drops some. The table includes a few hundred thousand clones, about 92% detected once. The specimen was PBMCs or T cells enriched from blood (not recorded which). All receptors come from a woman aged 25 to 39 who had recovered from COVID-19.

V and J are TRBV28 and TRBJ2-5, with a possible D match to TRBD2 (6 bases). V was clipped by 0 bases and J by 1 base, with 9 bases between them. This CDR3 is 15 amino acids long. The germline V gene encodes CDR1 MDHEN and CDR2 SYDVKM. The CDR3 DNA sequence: TGTGCCAGCAGTTTATGGGCGGGGCCCCAAGAGACCCAGTACTTC. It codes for CASSLWAGPQETQYF.

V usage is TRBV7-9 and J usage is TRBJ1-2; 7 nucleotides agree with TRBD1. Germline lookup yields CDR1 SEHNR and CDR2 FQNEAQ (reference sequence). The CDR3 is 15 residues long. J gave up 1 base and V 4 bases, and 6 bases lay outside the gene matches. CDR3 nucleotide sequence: TGTGCCAGCAGCTCCCGGACAGGTCTTAACTATGGCTACACCTTC. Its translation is CASSSRTGLNYGYTF.

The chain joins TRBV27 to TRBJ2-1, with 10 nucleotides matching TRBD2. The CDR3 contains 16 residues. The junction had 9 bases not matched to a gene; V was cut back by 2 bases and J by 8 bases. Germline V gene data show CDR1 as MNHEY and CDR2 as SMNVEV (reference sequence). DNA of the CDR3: TGTGCCAGCAGTTTACGTACTAGCGGGATAAGGGATGAGCAGTTCTTC. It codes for CASSLRTSGIRDEQFF.

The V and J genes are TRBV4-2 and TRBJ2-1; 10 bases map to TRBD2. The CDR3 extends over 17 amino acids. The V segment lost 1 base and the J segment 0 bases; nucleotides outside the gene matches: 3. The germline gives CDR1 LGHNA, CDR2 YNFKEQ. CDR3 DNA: TGTGCCAGCAGCCAAGCCCCTAGCGGGAGCTCCTACAATGAGCAGTTCTTC. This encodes CASSQAPSGSSYNEQFF.

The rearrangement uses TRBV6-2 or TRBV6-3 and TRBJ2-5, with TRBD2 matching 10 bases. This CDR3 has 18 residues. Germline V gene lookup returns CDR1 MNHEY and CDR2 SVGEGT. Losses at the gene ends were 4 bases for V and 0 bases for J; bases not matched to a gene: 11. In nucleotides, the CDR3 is TGTGCCAGCAGTTCCTACCCTACCGGGACTAGCGACCAAGAGACCCAGTACTTC. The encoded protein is CASSSYPTGTSDQETQYF.

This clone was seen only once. CDR3: CASSLISGRSRGEQFF. CDR3 sequence (DNA): TGTGCCAGCAGCTTGATTAGCGGGAGGTCCCGCGGTGAGCAGTTCTTC. The chain is built from TRBV5-4 and TRBJ2-1, with 10 bases lining up with TRBD2. Germline lookup yields CDR1 SGHNT and CDR2 YYREEE (reference sequence). The CDR3 covers 16 residues. V was clipped by 1 base and J by 9 bases; unmatched bases: 10.

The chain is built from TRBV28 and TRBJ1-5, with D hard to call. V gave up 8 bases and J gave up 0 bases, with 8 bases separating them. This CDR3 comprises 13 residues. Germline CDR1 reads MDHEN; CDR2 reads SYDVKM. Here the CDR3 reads CASLLYSNQPQHF. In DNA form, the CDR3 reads TGTGCCAGCTTACTCTATAGCAATCAGCCCCAGCATTTT.

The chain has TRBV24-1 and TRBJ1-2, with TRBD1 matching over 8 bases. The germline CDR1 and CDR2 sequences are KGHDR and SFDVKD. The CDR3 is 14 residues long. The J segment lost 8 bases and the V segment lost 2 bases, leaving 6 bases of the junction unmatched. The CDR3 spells CATSDSDRVGGYTF. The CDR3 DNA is TGTGCCACCAGTGATTCGGACAGGGTGGGCGGCTACACCTTC.